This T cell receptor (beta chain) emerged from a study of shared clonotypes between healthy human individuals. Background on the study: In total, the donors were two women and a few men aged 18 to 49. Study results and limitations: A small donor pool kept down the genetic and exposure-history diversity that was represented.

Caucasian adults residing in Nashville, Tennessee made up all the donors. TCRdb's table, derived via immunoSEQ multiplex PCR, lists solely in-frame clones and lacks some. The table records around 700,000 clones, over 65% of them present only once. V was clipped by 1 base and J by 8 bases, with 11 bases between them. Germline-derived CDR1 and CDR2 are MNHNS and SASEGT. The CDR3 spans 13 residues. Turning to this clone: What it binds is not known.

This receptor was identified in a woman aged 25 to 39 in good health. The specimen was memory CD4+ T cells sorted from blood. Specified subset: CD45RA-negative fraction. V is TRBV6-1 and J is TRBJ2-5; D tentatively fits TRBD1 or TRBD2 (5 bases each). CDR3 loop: CASSEVGALTQYF. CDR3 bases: TGTGCCAGCAGTGAAGTCGGGGCACTAACCCAGTACTTC.